One T cell receptor beta chain is described in this entry. Its cognate antigen is unknown. The data derive from a study of a mutant IDH1 vaccine in newly diagnosed glioma. About the study: Treated patients had a mean age of around 40 years and a 62.5% male, around 38% female split. Previous treatment comprised radiotherapy, temozolomide, or both, mostly both.

Study-level points and caveats: Seemingly, pseudoprogression had no relation to changes in the top peripheral T cell clonotypes.

Germline V gives CDR1 SGHVS, CDR2 FQNEAQ. The CDR3 contains 13 residues. Trimming took off 1 base at V and 0 bases at J, with 3 bases between the two ends. The time point was: baseline, week 1 (first vaccination visit). The treatment: pre-vaccination baseline after standard-of-care therapy. Every donor had a new WHO grade 3 or 4 astrocytoma that was IDH1-mutant, with loss of nuclear ATRX. Assay: immunoSEQ multiplex PCR; the TCRdb copy retains only in-frame clones and omits some. Of about 35,000 clones listed, more than 85% are singletons. The material sequenced was PBMCs, taken from a glioma patient treated with radiotherapy, temozolomide or both. The chain carries TRBV7-8 and TRBJ1-1; D gene uncertain. This sequence was found in a woman between 40 and 50 years old with glioma. The CDR3 DNA is TGTGCCAGCAGCTTAGTGGTGAACACTGAAGCTTTCTTT. Protein sequence: CASSLVVNTEAFF.